Presented here are 14 T cell receptor beta chains from one specimen sequenced in a study of tumor-infiltrating lymphocytes in primary liver carcinoma. Blood RNA was derived from unsorted whole blood, and germline DNA was extracted too. Priming with a constant-region primer yielded TCR beta cDNA from about 510 ng total RNA. Amplification in three nested multiplex PCR rounds with slightly modified ARM-PCR gave rise to TCR beta libraries. TRBV1-TRBV30 forward primers paired with a C-beta reverse primer drove the first two PCR rounds, roughly 9 cycles each. Each CDR3 protein is one row after TCRdb ran MiXCR on the multiplex PCR reads. Counted here are almost 200,000 distinct CDR3 sequences, approximately 64% occurring once; the ten biggest clones make up 5.5% to 9%. Sequenced sample: peripheral blood. The receptors were gathered from a woman in her fifties or sixties with primary liver carcinoma and hepatitis B virus infection.

With respect to this clonotype: Mismatch with germline at one junction end may stem from a read error. This chain connects TRBV29-1 to TRBJ1-2; a weak D match, TRBD1 (6 bases). The germline V gene encodes CDR1 SQVTM and CDR2 ANQGSEA. This CDR3 comprises 12 residues. CDR3 loop: CSVEGAGGGYAF. CDR3 DNA sequence: TGCAGCGTTGAGGGGGCAGGTGGAGGCTACGCCTTC.

Remarks on this clonotype: A clone one base away is much larger, so this may be a read error. The chain links TRBV4-1 to TRBJ2-1; D not resolved. The germline V gene has CDR1 MGHRA and CDR2 YSYEKL. The CDR3 length is 15 residues. CDR3 DNA: TGCGCCAGCAGCCAAGTTGTATCAGGTTTCAATGAGGAGTTCTTC. Translated: CASSQVVSGFNEEFF.

In its sample, this clonotype was seen once. Its ends do not fully match the called genes, so a read error is possible. The J gene is TRBJ1-6, the V gene TRBV28; the D is unclear. This CDR3 contains 17 residues. Germline CDR1 reads MDHEN; CDR2 reads SYDVKM. CDR3 sequence: CASSFPRWLRDNSLLHF. CDR3 nucleotides: TGTGCCAGCAGTTTCCCCAGATGGCTAAGGGATAATTCACTCCTCCACTTT.

In the case of this clonotype: One end of the junction does not line up with germline, which may come from a read error. This sequence joins TRBV11-2 and TRBJ1-5; no definite D call. This CDR3 spans 14 amino acids. Germline V lookup: CDR1 SGHAT, CDR2 FQNNGV. This CDR3 reads CASSTGRFPEPQHF. CDR3 DNA sequence: TGTGCCAGCAGCACCGGACGGTTTCCCGAGCCGCAGCATTTT.

With respect to this clonotype: A read error may explain this, as a much larger clone is one base away. The gene calls are TRBV6-5 and TRBJ2-5, with TRBD1 as a possible D gene (5 bases). V was cut by 2 bases and J by 5 bases, with 15 bases left in between. The length of the CDR3 is 15 residues. Germline V gene sequence: CDR1 MNHEY, CDR2 SVGAGI. CDR3 nucleotide sequence: TGTGCCAGCAGTTACACCCATCAGCACAGGGAGACCCAGTACTTC. Translation gives CASSYTHQHRETQYF.

About this clonotype itself: An end of the junction does not agree with germline; a read error may underlie this. The genes are TRBV12-3 or TRBV12-4 and TRBJ1-3, with D perhaps matching TRBD1 (6 bases). The CDR3 length is 14 residues. CDR3 in amino acids: CATIQGTFGNTIYF. The CDR3, as DNA: TGTGCCACCATACAGGGTACCTTTGGAAACACCATATATTTC.

Of note for this clonotype: This clone may be a read error of a much larger clone one base away. The chain is built from TRBV12-5 and TRBJ2-1; D uncertain. The CDR3 length is 14 residues. Trimming shortened V by 5 bases and J by 2 bases, and 10 bases separated the two germline ends. Per germline, CDR1 LGHNT and CDR2 FRNRAP. CDR3 DNA sequence: TGTGCTAGTGGTCCGGGCGGTACCTACAATGAGCAGTTCTTC. Protein sequence: CASGPGGTYNEQFF.

This clonotype was detected many times. V usage is TRBV4-2 and J usage is TRBJ2-2; 7 positions match TRBD2. Germline V gene lookup returns CDR1 LGHNA and CDR2 YNFKEQ. The CDR3 sequence is 15 residues long. V lost 0 bases to trimming and J lost 16 bases; unmatched junction nucleotides: 14. This CDR3 reads CASSQDKLAAREQFF. CDR3 DNA: TGTGCCAGCAGCCAAGATAAGCTAGCGGCACGTGAACAGTTTTTT.

With regard to this clonotype: This may arise from a read error, as a much more abundant clone is one base away. This is likely a read error, given that the CDR3 carries no conserved phenylalanine or tryptophan at its end. The rearrangement links TRBV4-1 to TRBJ2-1, with TRBD2 matching 8 bases. CDR3 length: 16 amino acids. The germline V gene has CDR1 MGHRA and CDR2 YSYEKL. V shed 0 bases and J 3 bases; nucleotides not matched to a gene: 4. The CDR3 DNA is TGCGCCAGCAGCCAAGAATCCAGCGGGGGCTACAATGAGCAGTTCCTC. Translated, it gives CASSQESSGGYNEQFL.

Points on this clonotype: This may arise from a read error, as a much more abundant clone is one base away. Since no conserved phenylalanine or tryptophan closes the CDR3, a read error is the likely cause. The CDR3 protein is CASSLGGVTDTQYL. CDR3 sequence (DNA): TGTGCCAGCAGTTTAGGGGGAGTAACAGATACGCAGTATCTT. The chain recombines TRBV12-3 or TRBV12-4 with TRBJ2-3; possibly TRBD2 for D (5 bases). This CDR3 spans 14 amino acids. V was shortened by 1 base and J by 3 bases, with 8 bases between the two germline ends.

Notes on this clonotype: Being one base from a much bigger clone, this may be a read error. The chain couples TRBV12-3 or TRBV12-4 to TRBJ2-3; 14 bases align to TRBD2. J lost 3 bases, V lost 6 bases, and 8 bases had no gene match. The CDR3 loop spans 17 amino acids. The CDR3 spells CASRGLAGAGETDTQYF. The CDR3 DNA follows: TGTGCCAGCAGGGGACTAGCGGGAGCGGGAGAGACAGATACGCAGTATTTT.

This clonotype has a handful of counts. The genes are TRBV7-9 and TRBJ2-7; 7 nucleotides align to TRBD1. The CDR3 contains 14 residues. After removal of 5 bases from V and 2 bases from J, the junction contained 6 bases not matched to a gene. Germline CDR1 SEHNR, CDR2 FQNEAQ (reference sequence). CDR3 DNA: TGTGCCAGCAGCCTTGGACAGGAGCCCTACGAGCAGTACTTC. Its translation is CASSLGQEPYEQYF.

Comments on this clonotype: With a much larger clone just one base away, this may be a read error. Because it lacks the conserved phenylalanine or tryptophan at the end, this CDR3 is likely a read error. The chain uses TRBV12-3 or TRBV12-4 and TRBJ2-7; the D is unclear. The CDR3 sequence is 14 residues long. Trimming removed 1 base from V and 0 bases from J, with 7 bases in between. The CDR3 reads CASSLVQSSYEQYS. DNA of the CDR3: TGTGCCAGCAGTTTAGTACAGAGCTCCTACGAGCAGTACTCC.

This chain joins TRBV5-1 and TRBJ2-7, with D possibly matching TRBD2 (5 bases). Germline CDR1 reads SGHRS; CDR2 reads YFSETQ. This CDR3 has 14 amino acids. V gave up 5 bases and J gave up 0 bases, with 12 bases separating them. The CDR3 bases are TGCGCCAGCAGGCCCACCGGGGTCTCCTACGAGCAGTACTTC. This gives the protein CASRPTGVSYEQYF. The full variable domain, its missing parts supplied by reference TRBV5-1 and TRBJ2-7, is KAGVTQTPRYLIKTRGQQVTLSCSPISGHRSVSWYQQTPGQGLQFLFEYFSETQRNKGNFPGRFSGRQFSNSRSEMNVSTLELGDSALYLCASRPTGVSYEQYFGPGTRLTVT.